What follows are 8 T cell receptor beta chains derived from one specimen sequenced in a study of identical twins. TCRdb called the 5' RACE reads again in MiXCR, with one record for every CDR3 protein. This table has 700,000 or so distinct CDR3 sequences, about 9.4% appearing once. The sample was also linked to a second study, of yellow fever vaccine responses in identical twins.

The source material was PBMCs. The origin of the receptors is a woman aged 18-30 years in good health.

In this sample, this clonotype turned up a few times. The chain uses TRBV3-1 and TRBJ2-5, with 13 bases matching TRBD2. Germline V gene sequence: CDR1 LGHDT, CDR2 YNNKEL (reference sequence). This CDR3 has 17 amino acids. The V and J ends lost 4 bases and 5 bases, in that order; junction bases with no gene match: 10. CDR3 region: CASSPGTSGKPGETQYF. The CDR3 DNA is TGTGCCAGCAGCCCCGGGACTAGCGGGAAACCGGGGGAGACCCAGTACTTC.

The table lists this clonotype with many counts. The J gene is TRBJ2-5, the V gene TRBV24-1; 8 positions match TRBD2. The junction had 12 bases not matched to a gene; V was cut back by 4 bases and J by 9 bases. This CDR3 spans 15 amino acids. Germline V gene lookup returns CDR1 KGHDR and CDR2 SFDVKD. In DNA form, the CDR3 reads TGTGCCACCAGTGACACGGGGGGGGGAGACAATCCCCAGTACTTC. This sequence encodes CATSDTGGGDNPQYF.

In its sample, this clonotype was seen a few times. An end of the junction differs from the germline gene, which may be a read error. The rearrangement uses TRBV7-2 and TRBJ2-3; 11 bases match TRBD1. CDR3 length: 15 amino acids. Germline CDR1 reads SGHTA; CDR2 reads FQGNSA. The CDR3 DNA sequence: TGTGCCAGCAGCTTAGGGGGGACAGGGGGGACAGAGTCCGCTTTT. This sequence encodes CASSLGGTGGTESAF.

In this sample, this clonotype turned up a few times. This chain links TRBV5-1 with TRBJ1-1; D not certain. CDR1 is SGHRS, CDR2 YFSETQ, per germline. CDR3 size: 16 residues. The ends were cut back, 0 bases at V and 5 bases at J, with 17 bases in the middle. The CDR3 sequence: CASSLAEVGRWTEAFF. The CDR3 DNA is TGCGCCAGCAGCTTGGCCGAGGTAGGGCGGTGGACTGAAGCTTTCTTT.

The DNA of the CDR3 is TGTGCCAGCAGGCCAGGGGGGGTTGCAGAGACCCAGTACTTC. It translates to CASRPGGVAETQYF. The rearrangement uses TRBV28 and TRBJ2-5; D possibly matches TRBD1 or TRBD2 (7 bases each). CDR1 MDHEN and CDR2 SYDVKM come from the germline V gene. V was trimmed by 6 bases and J by 4 bases, leaving 15 bases between them. The CDR3 is made up of 14 amino acids.

The chain is built from TRBV18 and TRBJ1-2; 7 nucleotides line up with TRBD1. The CDR3 is 13 residues long. V dropped 5 bases and J dropped 14; count of bases not matched to a gene: 14. The germline V gene encodes CDR1 KGHSH and CDR2 LQKENI. As DNA, the CDR3 is TGTGCCAGCTCATCCCGGGACAGAGCTCCGGATACCTTC. This encodes CASSSRDRAPDTF.

The rearrangement links TRBV11-2 to TRBJ2-5; 8 bases are shared with TRBD1. CDR1 SGHAT and CDR2 FQNNGV come from the germline V gene. The CDR3 totals 16 residues. V lost 1 base, J lost 3 bases, and 7 bases stayed unmatched. CDR3 in DNA: TGTGCCAGCAGCTTAGTGGCAGGGGGCTATGAAGAGACCCAGTACTTC. This encodes CASSLVAGGYEETQYF.

This clonotype was seen only a few times. V gene TRBV12-3 or TRBV12-4 combines with J gene TRBJ2-5; D may match TRBD1 or TRBD2 (6 bases each). V dropped 3 bases and J dropped 5 bases, with 13 bases sitting between them. The CDR3 covers 14 residues. The CDR3 nucleotides are TGTGCCAGCAGTTTTCGGCAGGGGAGGGAGACCCAGTACTTC. Encoded protein: CASSFRQGRETQYF.